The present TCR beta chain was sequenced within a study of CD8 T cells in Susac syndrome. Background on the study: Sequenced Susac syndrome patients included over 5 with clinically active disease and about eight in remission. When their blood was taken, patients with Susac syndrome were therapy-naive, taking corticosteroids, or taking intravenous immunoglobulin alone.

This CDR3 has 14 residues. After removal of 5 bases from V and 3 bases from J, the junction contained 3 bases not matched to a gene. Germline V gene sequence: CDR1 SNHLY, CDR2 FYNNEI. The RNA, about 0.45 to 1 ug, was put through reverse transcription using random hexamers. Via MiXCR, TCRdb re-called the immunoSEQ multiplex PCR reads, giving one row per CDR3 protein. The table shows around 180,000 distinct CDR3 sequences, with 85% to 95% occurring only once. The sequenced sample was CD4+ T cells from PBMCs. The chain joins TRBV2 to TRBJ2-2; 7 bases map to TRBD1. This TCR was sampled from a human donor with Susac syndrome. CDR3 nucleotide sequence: TGTGCCAGCAGTCGACAGGGCTACACCGGGGAGCTGTTTTTT. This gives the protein CASSRQGYTGELFF.